The 24 T cell receptor beta chains in this list originate from one sample, sequenced in a study of shared clonotypes between healthy human individuals. Generated by immunoSEQ multiplex PCR, the TCRdb table keeps only in-frame clones and is missing some. The sample holds about 2.4 million clones; around nine tenths are singletons and the top ten take about 0.13%. The sequenced sample consisted of naive CD4+ T cells sorted from blood. The sample's subset: CD45RA+ positively selected. The receptors derive from a young man in good health.

As to this clone: Other nucleotide sequences in the sample specify the same CDR3. The chain couples TRBV5-1 to TRBJ1-1; no reliable D call. From germline, CDR1 is SGHRS and CDR2 YFSETQ. V shed 4 bases and J shed 1 base, with 8 bases lying between them. The CDR3 loop spans 13 amino acids. Here the CDR3 reads CASSRDGNTEAFF. The CDR3 nucleotides are TGCGCCAGCAGCCGAGACGGGAACACTGAAGCTTTCTTT. The full variable domain, with the rest looked up from reference TRBV5-1 and TRBJ1-1, is KAGVTQTPRYLIKTRGQQVTLSCSPISGHRSVSWYQQTPGQGLQFLFEYFSETQRNKGNFPGRFSGRQFSNSRSEMNVSTLELGDSALYLCASSRDGNTEAFFGQGTRLTVV.

In regard to this clone: Other nucleotide sequences in the sample specify the same CDR3. The V gene is TRBV5-1, the J gene TRBJ2-5, with D possibly being TRBD1 (6 bases). Trimming shortened V by 5 bases and J by 1 base, and 9 bases separated the two germline ends. Germline values: CDR1 SGHRS, CDR2 YFSETQ. This CDR3 is built from 13 residues. CDR3 nucleotides: TGCGCCAGCAGACGGACAGCCCAAGAGACCCAGTACTTC. Translating gives CASRRTAQETQYF.

The chain carries TRBV30 and TRBJ2-2, with D possibly matching TRBD1 (6 bases). The CDR3 covers 15 residues. V was clipped by 1 base and J by 6 bases, with 15 bases between them. CDR1 is GTSNPN and CDR2 is SVGIG in the germline V gene (reference sequence). CDR3 region: CAWSEGVWGPGELFF. CDR3 nucleotide sequence: TGTGCCTGGAGTGAAGGGGTATGGGGGCCCGGGGAGCTGTTTTTT. Variable domain in full (rest from reference TRBV30 and TRBJ2-2): SQTIHQWPATLVQPVGSPLSLECTVEGTSNPNLYWYRQAAGRGLQLLFYSVGIGQISSEVPQNLSASRPQDRQFILSSKKLLLSDSGFYLCAWSEGVWGPGELFFGEGSRLTVL.

The V gene is TRBV10-3, the J gene TRBJ1-1; a possible D gene is TRBD1 (5 bases). V lost 6 bases and J 3 bases, leaving 11 bases between the germline ends. The CDR3 has 13 amino acids. Germline V gives CDR1 ENHRY, CDR2 SYGVKD. For the CDR3, the DNA is TGTGCCATCAGGGGCTCCAGGGACACTGAAGCTTTCTTT. Amino acids: CAIRGSRDTEAFF.

The CDR3 protein is CAWRITPGETQYF. CDR3 DNA: TGTGCCTGGAGGATTACCCCGGGGGAGACCCAGTACTTC. The chain has TRBV30 and TRBJ2-5; D may be TRBD2 (5 bases). Looked up from germline, CDR1 is GTSNPN and CDR2 is SVGIG (reference sequence). Trimming removed 3 bases at V and 5 bases at J, with 13 bases between. CDR3 size: 13 residues.

The chain carries TRBV4-1 and TRBJ2-4, with D uncertain. The ends were cut back, 0 bases at V and 4 bases at J, with 10 bases in the middle. Looked up from germline, CDR1 is MGHRA and CDR2 is YSYEKL. This CDR3 is built from 15 residues. This chain's CDR3 is CASSQDSRTKNIQYF. The CDR3, as DNA: TGCGCCAGCAGCCAAGATTCTCGGACGAAAAACATTCAGTACTTC.

The table lists this clone with a count of one. The chain has TRBV9 and TRBJ2-5; 12 positions agree with TRBD2. The germline gives CDR1 SGDLS, CDR2 YYNGEE. V shed 1 base, J shed 5 bases, and the junction held 6 bases outside the gene matches. This CDR3 is built from 16 residues. The CDR3 nucleotides read TGTGCCAGCAGCGTAACTGGACTAGCGGGACGGGAGACCCAGTACTTC. Translation gives CASSVTGLAGRETQYF.

The chain carries TRBV7-9 and TRBJ2-1; 9 nucleotides agree with TRBD2. Per the germline V gene, CDR1 is SEHNR and CDR2 is FQNEAQ (reference sequence). The CDR3 is 18 residues long. J gave up 9 bases and V 1 base, and 16 bases lay outside the gene matches. This CDR3 is CASSLESLRRGGLGEQFF. The CDR3, as DNA: TGTGCCAGCAGCTTAGAATCCCTTAGGCGGGGGGGCCTCGGTGAGCAGTTCTTC.

V is TRBV5-4 and J is TRBJ2-3, with D perhaps matching TRBD1 (6 bases). Germline lookup yields CDR1 SGHNT and CDR2 YYREEE (reference sequence). This CDR3 contains 13 residues. The germline V and J ends were trimmed by 10 bases and 3 bases, with 15 bases remaining between them. The CDR3 region has the DNA TGTGCCCTCCGACAGGCACTGACAGATACGCAGTATTTT. Translation gives CALRQALTDTQYF.

A word on this clone: Other DNA sequences within the sample encode an identical CDR3. The chain couples TRBV11-2 to TRBJ1-1; tentatively, D is TRBD1 (6 bases). V was trimmed by 8 bases and J by 1 base, leaving 11 bases between them. The germline gives CDR1 SGHAT, CDR2 FQNNGV. The length of the CDR3 is 13 residues. This chain's CDR3 is CASSRQENTEAFF. The CDR3 DNA follows: TGTGCCAGCTCCCGACAGGAGAACACTGAAGCTTTCTTT.

The genes are TRBV6-5 and TRBJ2-7, with 9 bases matching TRBD1. V lost 0 bases and J lost 4; bases outside the gene matches: 4. Per germline, CDR1 MNHEY and CDR2 SVGAGI. The CDR3 length is 15 residues. The CDR3 is CASSYSNRGRYEQYF. The CDR3 coding sequence is TGTGCCAGCAGTTACTCGAACAGGGGGCGGTACGAGCAGTACTTC.

The gene calls are TRBV27 and TRBJ2-2, with a possible D match to TRBD2 (6 bases). From germline, CDR1 is MNHEY and CDR2 SMNVEV (reference sequence). The CDR3 contains 15 residues. Trimming shortened V by 3 bases and J by 4 bases, and 12 bases separated the two germline ends. The CDR3, as DNA: TGTGCCAGCAGTTTTGACGGGAGAGGCACCGGGGAGCTGTTTTTT. Protein product: CASSFDGRGTGELFF.

Of note for this clone: Within the sample, other DNA sequences also encode this same CDR3. The chain carries TRBV27 and TRBJ2-1, with D unresolved. In germline, CDR1 is MNHEY, CDR2 SMNVEV (reference sequence). V lost 2 bases, J lost 0 bases, and 5 bases lay in between. CDR3 length: 14 amino acids. CDR3 in amino acids: CASSLGSSYNEQFF. The DNA for the CDR3 is TGTGCCAGCAGTTTAGGAAGCTCCTACAATGAGCAGTTCTTC.

V gene TRBV5-1 combines with J gene TRBJ1-1; TRBD1 matches 9 bases. The CDR3 is 13 residues long. With V trimmed by 5 bases and J by 1 base, 0 bases remained unmatched. Germline V gives CDR1 SGHRS, CDR2 YFSETQ. The CDR3 is CASRDRGNTEAFF. In DNA form, the CDR3 reads TGCGCCAGCAGGGACAGGGGGAACACTGAAGCTTTCTTT.

Remarks on this clone: The sample contains more than one DNA sequence encoding this CDR3. J is TRBJ2-1 and V is TRBV9; D gene unclear. The ends were cut back, 1 base at V and 7 bases at J, with 6 bases in the middle. CDR1 and CDR2 from the germline V gene are SGDLS and YYNGEE. This CDR3 has 12 amino acids. The DNA of the CDR3 is TGTGCCAGCAGCGTATCCGGGAATGAGCAGTTCTTC. Translated, it gives CASSVSGNEQFF.

The chain joins TRBV5-8 to TRBJ1-4; tentatively, D is TRBD1 (5 bases). CDR1 and CDR2 (germline): SGHTS, YDEGEE. CDR3 length: 14 residues. Trimming took off 7 bases at V and 6 bases at J, with 16 bases between the two ends. Here the CDR3 DNA reads TGTGCCAGCCGGGACCCGGGACTGTATGAAAAACTGTTTTTT. It translates to CASRDPGLYEKLFF.

V is TRBV10-3 and J is TRBJ2-7; TRBD1 matches 7 bases. Germline CDR1 is ENHRY and CDR2 is SYGVKD. CDR3 length: 16 amino acids. V shed 3 bases, J shed 3 bases, and the junction held 11 bases outside the gene matches. CDR3 loop: CAISEPTKTGNYEQYF. The CDR3 region has the DNA TGTGCCATCAGTGAACCCACTAAGACAGGGAACTACGAGCAGTACTTC.

The chain has TRBV4-1 and TRBJ2-7; 13 bases line up with TRBD2. The CDR3 contains 15 residues. Per the germline V gene, CDR1 is MGHRA and CDR2 is YSYEKL. The V and J ends lost 4 bases and 6 bases, in that order; junction bases with no gene match: 6. The CDR3 coding sequence is TGCGCCAGCAGCCTCGGGACTAGCGGGGTCGGCGAGCAGTACTTC. Translation gives CASSLGTSGVGEQYF.

The rearrangement links TRBV5-1 to TRBJ1-1; 8 positions match TRBD1. The CDR3 spans 15 residues. In germline, CDR1 is SGHRS, CDR2 YFSETQ. Unmatched junction bases numbered 8, after V lost 4 bases and J lost 3 bases. The CDR3 DNA is TGCGCCAGCAGCCCAGGGGGCGCGATGGACACTGAAGCTTTCTTT. This codes for CASSPGGAMDTEAFF.

This clone has a single count. This chain links TRBV6-5 with TRBJ2-7, with a tentative D call TRBD1 (5 bases). The CDR3 has 10 residues. Trimming removed 8 bases at V and 8 bases at J, with 10 bases between. Germline V gives CDR1 MNHEY, CDR2 SVGAGI. This chain's CDR3 is CASARVKQYF. The DNA for the CDR3 is TGTGCCAGCGCCAGGGTTAAGCAGTACTTC.

The rearrangement uses TRBV6-7 and TRBJ2-7; 8 bases match TRBD2. TRBV6-7 is marked as an open reading frame, function uncertain. V shed 7 bases, J shed 0 bases, and the junction held 11 bases outside the gene matches. There are 16 residues in the CDR3. As DNA, the CDR3 is TGTGCCAGCACTAATAGCGGGAACGATGGCTCCTACGAGCAGTACTTC. Translated: CASTNSGNDGSYEQYF.

This chain connects TRBV29-1 to TRBJ2-3; TRBD2 matches 9 bases. V lost 3 bases to trimming and J lost 4 bases; unmatched junction nucleotides: 5. The CDR3 is made up of 14 amino acids. The germline V gene has CDR1 SQVTM and CDR2 ANQGSEA. The CDR3 DNA reads as TGCAGCGTTGAGGGGCGGGAGGGCCCAGATACGCAGTATTTT. This sequence encodes CSVEGREGPDTQYF.

J is TRBJ2-7 and V is TRBV30; D might be TRBD1 (5 bases). V was pared by 0 bases and J by 6 bases, with 12 bases between. Germline V gene lookup returns CDR1 GTSNPN and CDR2 SVGIG (reference sequence). This CDR3 contains 13 residues. CDR3 bases: TGTGCCTGGAGTGTAGGGGATAGGGGCGAGCAGTACTTC. Translation: CAWSVGDRGEQYF. Variable domain in full (rest from reference TRBV30 and TRBJ2-7): SQTIHQWPATLVQPVGSPLSLECTVEGTSNPNLYWYRQAAGRGLQLLFYSVGIGQISSEVPQNLSASRPQDRQFILSSKKLLLSDSGFYLCAWSVGDRGEQYFGPGTRLTVT.

The chain combines TRBV7-2 with TRBJ2-7; 7 nucleotides line up with TRBD2. The germline V gene encodes CDR1 SGHTA and CDR2 FQGNSA. Losses at the gene ends were 1 base for V and 3 bases for J; bases not matched to a gene: 6. There are 15 residues in the CDR3. The CDR3 DNA is TGTGCCAGCAGCTTAGATAGTGGGGGGGGCTACGAGCAGTACTTC. The encoded protein is CASSLDSGGGYEQYF.